These T cell receptor beta chains were read from a single sample in a study of read filtering for tumor transcriptome and immune sequencing. TCRdb re-called the reads with MiXCR, one entry per CDR3 protein. The data show 15,000 to 20,000 distinct CDR3 sequences, 22% seen once. The sample taken for sequencing was a population of CD138-negative cells sorted from bone marrow. The receptors stem from a donor at least 40 years old with multiple myeloma. Each CDR3 is given with its conserved first and last residue. A D gene is named only where the DNA matches it firmly. Rows give clone size only sometimes, using once, few, many, or a class for an expanded clone.

J gene,V gene,clone size,D gene,CDR3 protein,CDR3 DNA
TRBJ2-5,TRBV29-1,-,TRBD2,CSARVVSSGRFETQYF,TGCAGCGCCCGGGTAGTGTCTAGCGGGAGGTTTGAGACCCAGTACTTC
TRBJ1-1,TRBV29-1,-,-,CSVTNTEASF,TGCAGCGTCACTAACACTGAGGCTTCCTTT
TRBJ2-5,TRBV28,many,TRBD2,CASSFFSSGGEQETQYF,TGTGCCAGCAGTTTTTTTTCGAGCGGGGGGGAACAAGAGACCCAGTACTTC
TRBJ2-5,TRBV28,medium-sized,-,CASSLIGIQETQYF,TGTGCCAGCAGTCTAATCGGGATTCAAGAGACCCAGTACTTC
TRBJ2-7,TRBV29-1,medium-sized,TRBD2,CSVEDRASGSYEQYF,TGCAGCGTTGAAGATAGGGCTAGCGGGAGCTACGAGCAGTACTTC
TRBJ2-5,TRBV29-1,few,TRBD2,CSVRVTSRETQYF,TGCAGCGTTCGCGTGACTAGCAGGGAGACCCAGTACTTC
TRBJ2-1,TRBV3-1,many,TRBD2,CASSQEAGGNNEQFF,TGTGCCAGCAGCCAAGAAGCGGGAGGTAATAATGAGCAGTTCTTC
TRBJ2-3,TRBV3-1,-,TRBD2,CASSQHLAERTDTQYF,TGTGCCAGCAGCCAACATCTAGCGGAACGCACAGATACGCAGTATTTT
TRBJ2-7,TRBV3-1,medium-sized,TRBD2,CASSQPREAQDEQYF,TGTGCCAGCAGCCAACCGCGGGAGGCCCAAGACGAGCAGTACTTC
TRBJ2-7,TRBV7-9,many,TRBD2,CASSLGRPSGTYEQYF,TGTGCCAGCAGCTTAGGCAGGCCTAGCGGAACCTACGAGCAGTACTTC
TRBJ2-2,TRBV5-4,few,-,CASSEVKRPGELFF,TGTGCCAGCAGCGAAGTAAAGAGGCCCGGGGAGCTGTTTTTT
TRBJ1-6,TRBV12-3/TRBV12-4,-,-,CASSLIRSSNSPLHF,TGTGCCAGCAGTTTAATCCGGTCGAGTAATTCACCCCTCCACTTT
TRBJ1-5,TRBV7-9,few,TRBD1,CASSSRTGTVDQPQHF,TGTGCCAGCAGCTCCCGGACAGGGACAGTAGATCAGCCCCAGCATTTT
TRBJ2-7,TRBV28,-,-,CASSLGGAPYEQYF,TGTGCCAGCAGTTTGGGGGGGGCCCCCTACGAGCAGTACTTC
TRBJ2-3,TRBV29-1,few,-,CSVVHMTDTQYF,TGCAGCGTTGTACACATGACAGATACGCAGTATTTT
TRBJ2-7,TRBV5-1,-,-,CASSSTQGTEQYF,TGCGCCAGCAGCAGCACTCAGGGAACCGAGCAGTACTTC
TRBJ2-2,TRBV28,few,-,CASSFDTRGSGELFF,TGTGCCAGCAGTTTTGACACAAGGGGTTCCGGGGAGCTGTTTTTT
TRBJ1-6,TRBV2,-,-,CASSRRDSYNSPLHF,TGTGCCAGCAGCCGCAGGGACTCCTATAATTCACCCCTCCACTTT
TRBJ2-5,TRBV6-5,many,-,CASKWGETQYF,TGTGCCAGCAAGTGGGGGGAGACCCAGTACTTC
TRBJ2-3,TRBV28,many,-,CASSFNWASTDTQYF,TGTGCCAGCAGTTTCAATTGGGCCAGCACAGATACGCAGTATTTT
TRBJ2-1,TRBV29-1,many,TRBD2,CSVEGEREGGNEQFF,TGCAGCGTTGAAGGGGAGCGGGAGGGAGGGAATGAGCAGTTCTTC
TRBJ2-3,TRBV29-1,few,-,CSVDQQSTDTRYF,TGCAGCGTTGACCAGCAAAGCACAGATACGCGGTATTTT